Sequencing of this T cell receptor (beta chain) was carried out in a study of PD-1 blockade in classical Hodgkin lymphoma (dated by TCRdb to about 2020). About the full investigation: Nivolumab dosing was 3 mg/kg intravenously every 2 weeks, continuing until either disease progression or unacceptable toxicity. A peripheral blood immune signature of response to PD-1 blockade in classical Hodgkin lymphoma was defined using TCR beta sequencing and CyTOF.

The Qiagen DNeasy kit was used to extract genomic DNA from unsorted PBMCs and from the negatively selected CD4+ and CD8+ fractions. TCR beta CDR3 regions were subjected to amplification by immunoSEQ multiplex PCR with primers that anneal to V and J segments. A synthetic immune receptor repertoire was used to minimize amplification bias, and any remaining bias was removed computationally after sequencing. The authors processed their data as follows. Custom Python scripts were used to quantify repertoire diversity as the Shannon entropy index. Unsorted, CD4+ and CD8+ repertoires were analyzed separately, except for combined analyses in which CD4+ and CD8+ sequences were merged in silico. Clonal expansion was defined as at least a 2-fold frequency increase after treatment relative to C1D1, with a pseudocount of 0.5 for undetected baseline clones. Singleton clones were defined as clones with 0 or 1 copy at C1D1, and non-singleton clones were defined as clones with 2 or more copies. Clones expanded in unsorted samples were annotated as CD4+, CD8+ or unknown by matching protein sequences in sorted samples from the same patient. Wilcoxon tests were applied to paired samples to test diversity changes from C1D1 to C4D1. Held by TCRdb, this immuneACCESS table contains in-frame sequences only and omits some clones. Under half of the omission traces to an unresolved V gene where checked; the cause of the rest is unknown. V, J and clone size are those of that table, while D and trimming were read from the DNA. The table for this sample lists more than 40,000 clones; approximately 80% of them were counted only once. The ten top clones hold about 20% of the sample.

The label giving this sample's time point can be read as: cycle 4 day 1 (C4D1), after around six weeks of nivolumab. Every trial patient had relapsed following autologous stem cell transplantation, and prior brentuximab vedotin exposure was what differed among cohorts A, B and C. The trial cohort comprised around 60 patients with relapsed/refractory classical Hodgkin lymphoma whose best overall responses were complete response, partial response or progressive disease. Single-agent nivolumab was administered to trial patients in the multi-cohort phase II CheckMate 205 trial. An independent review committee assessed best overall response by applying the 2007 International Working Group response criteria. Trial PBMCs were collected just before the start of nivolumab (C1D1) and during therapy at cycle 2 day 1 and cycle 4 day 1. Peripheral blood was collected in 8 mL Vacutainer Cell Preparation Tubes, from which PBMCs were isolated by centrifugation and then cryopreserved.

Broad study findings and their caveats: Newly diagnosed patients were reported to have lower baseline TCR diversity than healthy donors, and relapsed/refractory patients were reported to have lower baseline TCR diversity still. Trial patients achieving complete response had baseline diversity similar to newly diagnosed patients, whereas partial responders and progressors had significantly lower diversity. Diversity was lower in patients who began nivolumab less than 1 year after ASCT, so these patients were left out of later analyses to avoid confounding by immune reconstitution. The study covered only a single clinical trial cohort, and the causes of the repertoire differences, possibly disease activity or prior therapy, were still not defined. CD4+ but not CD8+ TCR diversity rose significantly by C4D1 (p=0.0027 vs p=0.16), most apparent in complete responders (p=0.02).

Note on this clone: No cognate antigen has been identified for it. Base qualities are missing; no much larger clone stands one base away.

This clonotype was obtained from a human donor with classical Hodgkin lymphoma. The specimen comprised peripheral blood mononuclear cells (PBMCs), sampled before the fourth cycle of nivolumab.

The CDR3 reads CASSIVPADTQYF. The DNA sequence is TGTGCCAGTAGTATAGTGCCGGCAGATACGCAGTATTTT. The rearranged segments are TRBV19 and TRBJ2-3; the D gene assignment is ambiguous. The CDR3, cysteine through phenylalanine, is 13 amino acids long. The only DNA kept is the CDR3, 39 bases in frame from the first base. The trim is 1 base for V and 4 bases for J, with a gap of 6 bases between the germline ends. Looking up the germline V gene (reference sequence) yields CDR1 LNHDA and CDR2 SQIVND.